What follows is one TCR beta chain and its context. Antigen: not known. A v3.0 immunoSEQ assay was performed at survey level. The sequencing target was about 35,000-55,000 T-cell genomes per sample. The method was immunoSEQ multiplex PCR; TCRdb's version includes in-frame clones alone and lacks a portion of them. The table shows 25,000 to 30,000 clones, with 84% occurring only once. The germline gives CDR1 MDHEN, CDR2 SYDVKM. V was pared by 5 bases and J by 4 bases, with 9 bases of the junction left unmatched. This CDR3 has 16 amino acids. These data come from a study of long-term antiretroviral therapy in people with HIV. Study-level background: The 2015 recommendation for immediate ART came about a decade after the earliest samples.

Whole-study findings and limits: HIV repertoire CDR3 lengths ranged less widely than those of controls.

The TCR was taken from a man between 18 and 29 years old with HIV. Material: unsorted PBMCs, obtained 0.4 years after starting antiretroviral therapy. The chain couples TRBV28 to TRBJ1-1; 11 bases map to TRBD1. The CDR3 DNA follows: TGTGCCAGCAGTAAGGACAGGGGGCTCGCTGGCACTGAAGCTTTCTTT. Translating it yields CASSKDRGLAGTEAFF.